The rows below give T cell receptor beta chains drawn from one sample of a study of shared clonotypes between healthy human individuals. Generated by immunoSEQ multiplex PCR, the TCRdb table keeps only in-frame clones and is missing some. The sample yields around 2.3 million clones, approximately 96% seen once. The specimen sequenced was naive CD4+ T cells sorted from blood. All receptors derive from a man aged 18 to 29 in good health. Each CDR3 is given with its conserved first and last residue. Each record gives: J gene, D gene, V gene, clone size, CDR3 protein, CDR3 DNA. The D gene is left open where the match is weak. Clone size is given for some rows only: seen once, a few or many times, or a class if the clone is expanded.

TRBJ1-2 TRBD1 TRBV10-3 . CAISAPGQGENYGYTF TGTGCCATCAGTGCTCCCGGACAGGGAGAAAACTATGGCTACACCTTC
TRBJ1-6 . TRBV11-2 . CASTIGAYNSPLHF TGTGCCAGCACGATCGGGGCTTATAATTCACCCCTCCACTTT
TRBJ2-4 . TRBV10-3 . CAISGVGGNQNIQYF TGTGCCATCAGTGGCGTAGGGGGAAACCAAAACATTCAGTACTTC
TRBJ1-2 . TRBV28 few CASRLEGLYGYTF TGTGCCAGCAGGCTCGAGGGCCTCTATGGCTACACCTTC
TRBJ1-5 TRBD1 TRBV19 . CASSGAGGGQPQHF TGTGCCAGTAGTGGGGCAGGGGGTGGTCAGCCCCAGCATTTT
TRBJ2-2 TRBD1 TRBV19 . CATIRTGSATGELFF TGTGCCACCATCCGGACAGGGAGCGCCACCGGGGAGCTGTTTTTT
TRBJ1-1 . TRBV6-5 . CASALGRLNTEAFF TGTGCCAGCGCTTTAGGACGGTTGAACACTGAAGCTTTCTTT
TRBJ2-1 . TRBV5-5 . CASSLEGRGRYNEQFF TGTGCCAGCAGCTTGGAGGGGCGCGGGCGTTACAATGAGCAGTTCTTC
TRBJ1-2 . TRBV7-2 . CASSRDGFSSRAVGGYTF TGTGCCAGCAGCCGGGACGGCTTTTCGTCACGTGCAGTGGGAGGCTACACCTTC
TRBJ2-5 TRBD1 TRBV5-1 . CASSPTGVQETQYF TGCGCCAGCAGCCCGACAGGGGTCCAAGAGACCCAGTACTTC
TRBJ1-1 . TRBV18 . CASSPRDPGMGEAFF TGTGCCAGCTCACCACGAGATCCAGGGATGGGTGAAGCTTTCTTT
TRBJ2-5 . TRBV6-5 . CASSRGPPPETQYF TGTGCCAGCAGCCGGGGACCCCCCCCAGAGACCCAGTACTTC
TRBJ1-2 TRBD1 TRBV6-1 . CASRGDREGRGYTF TGTGCCAGCAGAGGGGACAGGGAAGGAAGAGGCTACACCTTC
TRBJ1-3 . TRBV5-1 . CASSLDGVSGNTIYF TGCGCCAGCAGCTTGGACGGTGTCTCTGGAAACACCATATATTTT
TRBJ1-2 TRBD1 TRBV2 . CASGTGFFGYTF TGTGCCAGCGGGACAGGGTTTTTTGGCTACACCTTC
TRBJ2-1 . TRBV11-2 . CASSLEALARYNEQFF TGTGCCAGCAGCTTAGAGGCCCTAGCGAGATACAATGAGCAGTTCTTC
TRBJ2-4 . TRBV19 . CATTPKEGQNIQYF TGTGCCACCACTCCCAAGGAGGGACAAAACATTCAGTACTTC
TRBJ2-7 TRBD2 TRBV7-2 . CASSGSGRRDYEQYF TGTGCCAGCAGCGGTAGCGGGAGGAGGGACTACGAGCAGTACTTC
TRBJ1-2 . TRBV10-3 . CAISDSPRLGTSYGYTF TGTGCCATCAGTGATTCTCCCCGCCTCGGAACCAGCTATGGCTACACCTTC
TRBJ1-6 TRBD1 TRBV5-4 . CASSSGQLYNSPLHF TGTGCCAGCAGCTCGGGACAGCTCTATAATTCACCCCTCCACTTT
TRBJ2-3 . TRBV7-9 . CASALGSTDTQYF TGTGCCAGCGCACTGGGTAGCACAGATACGCAGTATTTT
TRBJ2-2 . TRBV30 . CAWSRGAQNTGELFF TGTGCCTGGAGCCGGGGGGCTCAGAACACCGGGGAGCTGTTTTTT
TRBJ2-7 . TRBV2 . CASSTTAYEQYF TGTGCCAGCAGTACGACAGCCTACGAGCAGTACTTC
TRBJ2-7 . TRBV6-5 once CASSLGRGPPYEQYF TGTGCCAGCAGCTTGGGGAGGGGGCCCCCCTACGAGCAGTACTTC
TRBJ1-5 . TRBV13 . CASSAGKSNQPQHF TGTGCCAGCAGCGCCGGGAAGAGTAATCAGCCCCAGCATTTT
TRBJ2-7 . TRBV11-2 . CASSEGGGEQYF TGTGCCAGCAGCGAGGGGGGCGGGGAGCAGTACTTC
TRBJ2-3 . TRBV2 . CASSGEIVTDTQYF TGTGCCAGCAGTGGGGAGATCGTGACAGATACGCAGTATTTT
TRBJ1-2 TRBD1 TRBV28 . CASSRRGTGYGYTF TGTGCCAGCAGCAGAAGGGGGACAGGTTATGGCTACACCTTC
TRBJ2-7 . TRBV18 . CASSATGINEQYF TGTGCCAGCTCGGCCACAGGGATCAACGAGCAGTACTTC
TRBJ1-1 TRBD1 TRBV9 . CASSVASQGGTEAFF TGTGCCAGCAGCGTAGCCTCTCAGGGGGGGACTGAAGCTTTCTTT
TRBJ1-1 . TRBV5-1 . CASSLEAGTGTEAFF TGCGCCAGCAGCTTGGAGGCGGGTACCGGGACTGAAGCTTTCTTT
TRBJ1-2 . TRBV6-1 . CASSEIGTGSYGYTF TGTGCCAGCAGTGAAATCGGAACAGGGAGCTATGGCTACACCTTC
TRBJ1-2 TRBD1 TRBV7-9 . CASSQPGQGVGYTF TGTGCCAGCAGCCAACCGGGACAGGGCGTGGGCTACACCTTC
TRBJ2-1 . TRBV7-2 . CASSLLDEQFF TGTGCCAGCAGCTTACTTGATGAGCAGTTCTTC
TRBJ2-7 . TRBV28 . CASGAYEQYF TGTGCCAGCGGGGCGTACGAGCAGTACTTC
TRBJ2-5 TRBD1 TRBV7-8 . CASSLPTGGQETQYF TGTGCCAGCAGCTTACCTACAGGGGGCCAAGAGACCCAGTACTTC
TRBJ2-5 . TRBV30 . CAWSVSGQETQYF TGTGCCTGGAGTGTAAGCGGTCAAGAGACCCAGTACTTC
TRBJ1-5 . TRBV14 . CANNGRQTNQPQHF TGTGCCAATAATGGGCGACAGACCAATCAGCCCCAGCATTTT